What follows are 18 T cell receptor beta chains derived from one specimen sequenced in a study of blood T cell repertoires in COVID-19. Method: immunoSEQ multiplex PCR; TCRdb's copy keeps in-frame clones and lacks some. The repertoire holds roughly 140,000 clones, with around 77% as singletons. Sequencing was done on a sample of peripheral blood. The receptors were sampled from a man over 45 with active or convalescent COVID-19.

V and J are TRBV29-1 and TRBJ2-3; TRBD2 is a possible D gene (5 bases). Germline assignment: CDR1 SQVTM and CDR2 ANQGSEA. Trimming stripped 2 bases from V and 2 bases from J, with 17 bases between. CDR3 length equals 16 residues. The CDR3, as DNA: TGCAGCGTTGAAATACGGAGGAACAGAGACACAGATACGCAGTATTTT. Translated, it gives CSVEIRRNRDTDTQYF.

This clone has a handful of counts. The chain couples TRBV30 to TRBJ2-4; TRBD1 is a possible D gene (5 bases). Between the trimmed V and J ends, which lost 0 bases and 7 bases, there was a span of 7 bases. Germline values: CDR1 GTSNPN, CDR2 SVGIG (reference sequence). The CDR3 extends over 12 amino acids. The CDR3 region has the DNA TGTGCCTGGAGTGTAGCAGGGAACATTCAGTACTTC. It translates to CAWSVAGNIQYF.

The CDR3 region is CASSLQGGSNQPQHF. The CDR3 coding sequence is TGTGCCAGCAGCTTACAGGGTGGGAGCAATCAGCCCCAGCATTTT. V and J are TRBV7-2 and TRBJ1-5; D possibly corresponds to TRBD1 (5 bases). This CDR3 has 15 residues. V was pared by 2 bases and J by 1 base, with 9 bases between. CDR1 and CDR2 from the germline V gene are SGHTA and FQGNSA.

CDR3 bases: TGTGCCAGCAGCCAAGAGGACAGGTCCGGGTCGGATGGCTACACCTTC. Protein product: CASSQEDRSGSDGYTF. V and J are TRBV3-1 (or the pseudogene TRBV3-2) and TRBJ1-2, with TRBD1 matching over 7 bases. Unmatched junction bases numbered 10, after V lost 0 bases and J lost 6 bases. This CDR3 spans 16 amino acids. The V gene's germline CDR1 is LGHDT and CDR2 YNNKEL (reference sequence).

The chain employs TRBV2 and TRBJ1-5; 11 bases align to TRBD1. The germline CDR1 and CDR2 sequences are SNHLY and FYNNEI. V lost 5 bases and J lost 4; bases outside the gene matches: 7. This CDR3 contains 16 residues. For the CDR3, the DNA is TGTGCCAGCAGTCCATGGGGACAGGGGGGTAATCAGCCCCAGCATTTT. Protein product: CASSPWGQGGNQPQHF.

This chain uses TRBV28 with TRBJ1-5, with D perhaps matching TRBD1 (5 bases). The V end lost 5 bases, the J end lost 6 bases, and 14 bases lay between the germline ends. CDR3 length: 14 residues. Germline assignment: CDR1 MDHEN and CDR2 SYDVKM. This chain's CDR3 is CASSRGGGGQPQHF. The CDR3 DNA sequence: TGTGCCAGCAGTCGCGGGGGGGGAGGTCAGCCCCAGCATTTT.

The chain carries TRBV10-3 and TRBJ2-5, with 10 bases aligning to TRBD2. Germline V gene data show CDR1 as ENHRY and CDR2 as SYGVKD. V shed 8 bases and J 5 bases; nucleotides not matched to a gene: 17. CDR3 length equals 17 residues. This chain's CDR3 is CAISLSSQREGDETQYF. The DNA of the CDR3 is TGTGCCATCTCCCTCTCGAGCCAGCGGGAGGGAGATGAGACCCAGTACTTC.

J is TRBJ1-2 and V is TRBV19; D gene ambiguous. The CDR3 totals 11 residues. The V end lost 1 base, the J end lost 14 bases, and 11 bases lay between the germline ends. Germline-derived CDR1 and CDR2 are LNHDA and SQIVND (reference sequence). The CDR3 region is CASSIGYNPTF. The CDR3 bases are TGTGCCAGTAGTATAGGATACAATCCGACCTTC. The full variable domain, in which reference TRBV19 and TRBJ1-2 provide the parts outside the CDR3, is DGGITQSPKYLFRKEGQNVTLSCEQNLNHDAMYWYRQDPGQGLRLIYYSQIVNDFQKGDIAEGYSVSREKKESFPLTVTSAQKNPTAFYLCASSIGYNPTFGSGTRLTVV.

The count of this clone is one. The V gene is TRBV7-3, the J gene TRBJ2-2; 10 bases are shared with TRBD2. Trimming at V came to 0 bases and at J to 5 bases, leaving 3 bases not matched to a gene. The CDR3 sequence is 16 residues long. Per germline, CDR1 SGHTA and CDR2 FQGTGA. The CDR3 spells CASSLTPTSGTGELFF. CDR3 coding DNA: TGTGCCAGCAGCTTAACCCCGACTAGCGGGACCGGGGAGCTGTTTTTT.

Remarks on this clone: The same CDR3 arises from other DNA sequences in this sample as well. The chain carries TRBV25-1 and TRBJ2-3, with 8 bases aligning to TRBD2. There are 16 residues in the CDR3. Per the germline V gene, CDR1 is MGHDK and CDR2 is SYGVNS. V lost 6 bases and J lost 0; bases outside the gene matches: 8. The CDR3 DNA is TGTGCCAGCAGCGCAGGACTAGCTCTTAGCACAGATACGCAGTATTTT. This translates into CASSAGLALSTDTQYF.

This clone was found a few times. This sequence joins TRBV2 and TRBJ2-7; a weak D match, TRBD2 (5 bases). The CDR3 extends over 15 amino acids. Germline CDR1 and CDR2: SNHLY and FYNNEI. V was pared by 8 bases and J by 6 bases, with 23 bases between. As DNA, the CDR3 is TGTGCCAGCGCCCCTGGCCTAGCCGAGGTTCTCGAGCAGTACTTC. Its protein product is CASAPGLAEVLEQYF. Full variable domain (missing parts from reference TRBV2 and TRBJ2-7): EPEVTQTPSHQVTQMGQEVILRCVPISNHLYFYWYRQILGQKVEFLVSFYNNEISEKSEIFDDQFSVERPDGSNFTLKIRSTKLEDSAMYFCASAPGLAEVLEQYFGPGTRLTVT.

This clone has just a few counts. This chain connects TRBV27 to TRBJ1-1; D is undetermined. This CDR3 spans 15 amino acids. Trimming shortened V by 7 bases and J by 1 base, and 16 bases separated the two germline ends. Germline V gene sequence: CDR1 MNHEY, CDR2 SMNVEV (reference sequence). The CDR3 here is CASTPYPEGNTEAFF. CDR3 sequence (DNA): TGTGCCAGCACCCCCTATCCGGAGGGGAACACTGAAGCTTTCTTT.

CDR3 sequence reads: CASSPGRTGRTDTQYF. The CDR3 nucleotides read TGTGCCAGTAGTCCGGGAAGGACAGGTCGCACAGATACGCAGTATTTT. The chain links TRBV19 to TRBJ2-3; TRBD1 matches 7 bases. Trimming at V came to 5 bases and at J to 1 base, leaving 9 bases not matched to a gene. The germline V gene has CDR1 LNHDA and CDR2 SQIVND (reference sequence). The CDR3 length is 16 residues.

The chain links TRBV6-6 to TRBJ1-2; D gene uncertain. Looked up from germline, CDR1 is MNHNY and CDR2 is SVGAGI (reference sequence). The CDR3 totals 13 residues. The ends were cut back, 6 bases at V and 2 bases at J, with 10 bases in the middle. CDR3: CASSLGLNYGYTF. In nucleotides, the CDR3 is TGTGCCAGCAGCCTCGGGTTAAACTATGGCTACACCTTC.

The chain has TRBV6-5 and TRBJ1-3, with TRBD1 as a possible D gene (6 bases). The CDR3 sequence is 16 residues long. Trimming pared 4 bases from V and 0 bases from J, leaving 13 bases between. CDR1 and CDR2 from the germline V gene are MNHEY and SVGAGI. The CDR3: CASSSGTFSSGNTIYF. Written as DNA, the CDR3 is TGTGCCAGCAGTTCGGGGACATTTAGCTCTGGAAACACCATATATTTT.

The chain combines TRBV20-1 with TRBJ1-2; D ambiguous. The V end lost 3 bases, the J end lost 1 base, and 9 bases lay between the germline ends. Germline V gene lookup returns CDR1 DFQATT and CDR2 SNEGSKA (reference sequence). This CDR3 is built from 13 residues. The CDR3 DNA reads TGCAGTGCTAGTTGGCAGGTTAACTATGGCTACACCTTC. This translates into CSASWQVNYGYTF.

V usage is TRBV6-4 and J usage is TRBJ2-1, with 7 positions matching TRBD1. The CDR3 runs 15 residues. V shed 4 bases, J shed 9 bases, and the junction held 12 bases outside the gene matches. Germline V gene sequence: CDR1 MRHNA, CDR2 SNTAGT. CDR3 residues: CASSVEGAATTEQFF. As DNA, the CDR3 is TGTGCCAGCAGTGTCGAGGGGGCCGCAACTACTGAGCAGTTCTTC.

This clone is a singleton in its sample. The V call is TRBV5-1, the J call TRBJ2-1; 11 positions match TRBD2. The CDR3 is 15 amino acids. CDR1 and CDR2 (germline): SGHRS, YFSETQ. The junction had 2 bases not matched to a gene; V was cut back by 1 base and J by 5 bases. CDR3 loop: CASSLIAGGDNEQFF. The CDR3, as DNA: TGCGCCAGCAGCTTGATAGCGGGAGGGGACAATGAGCAGTTCTTC. Full variable domain (rest looked up from reference TRBV5-1 and TRBJ2-1): KAGVTQTPRYLIKTRGQQVTLSCSPISGHRSVSWYQQTPGQGLQFLFEYFSETQRNKGNFPGRFSGRQFSNSRSEMNVSTLELGDSALYLCASSLIAGGDNEQFFGPGTRLTVL.